This TCR beta chain appears in the sequencing data of a study of shared clonotypes between healthy human individuals. Overall study: Used for every donor were three CD4 naive, three CD4 memory, two CD8 naive and one CD8 memory plate.

CDR1 is LNHDA and CDR2 is SQIVND in the germline V gene (reference sequence). Trimming removed 6 bases at V and 1 base at J, with 6 bases between. The CDR3 totals 12 residues. Original processing methods: Quality scores were absent from the junction-only immunoSEQ sequences, so filtering differed. The table came from immunoSEQ multiplex PCR; TCRdb's copy has only in-frame clones and leaves some out. The V and J calls and the clone size are those of that table, but D and trimming were determined from the DNA. The table has approximately 2.4 million clones, under 97% seen once; the top ten hold roughly 0.13%. There are a few counts of this clone.

Sample: naive CD4+ T cells sorted from blood. Stated subset: CD45RA+ positively selected. The V and J genes are TRBV19 and TRBJ1-1; unclear D gene. The receptor's source is a man aged 18 to 35 in good health. CDR3 nucleotide sequence: TGTGCCAGTAGACAGCGGAACACTGAAGCTTTCTTT. This translates into CASRQRNTEAFF.